What follows are 15 T cell receptor beta chains derived from one specimen sequenced in a study of shared clonotypes between healthy human individuals. TCRdb keeps only in-frame clones here, not all; method: immunoSEQ multiplex PCR. The sample comprises a few hundred thousand clones, almost 97% of which are singletons, and 0.045% to 0.06% rests with the top ten. Sequencing was performed on naive CD4+ T cells sorted from blood. Regarding subset: CD45RA+ positively selected. All receptors derive from a woman under 40 in good health.

The V and J genes are TRBV2 and TRBJ1-1; D is possibly TRBD1 (5 bases). This CDR3 comprises 13 residues. V shed 2 bases and J shed 6 bases, with 10 bases lying between them. Germline CDR1 SNHLY, CDR2 FYNNEI. The CDR3: CASSETGAPEAFF. The CDR3 bases are TGTGCCAGCAGTGAAACCGGGGCCCCTGAAGCTTTCTTT.

In this sample, this clone turned up once. The chain uses TRBV5-8 and TRBJ1-1; D might be TRBD1 (6 bases). Trimming shortened V by 0 bases and J by 0 bases, and 12 bases separated the two germline ends. CDR3 length: 16 amino acids. CDR1 is SGHTS and CDR2 is YDEGEE in the germline V gene. This chain's CDR3 is CASSLEETGMNTEAFF. The CDR3, as DNA: TGTGCCAGCAGCTTGGAGGAGACAGGTATGAACACTGAAGCTTTCTTT. Combining the CDR3 with reference TRBV5-8 and TRBJ1-1 gives the whole variable domain EAGVTQSPTHLIKTRGQQATLRCSPISGHTSVYWYQQALGLGLQFLLWYDEGEERNRGNFPPRFSGRQFPNYSSELNVNALELEDSALYLCASSLEETGMNTEAFFGQGTRLTVV.

The count of this clone is one. The gene calls are TRBV7-9 and TRBJ1-1; D is undetermined. V lost 5 bases, J lost 5 bases, and 9 bases lay in between. The CDR3 sequence is 12 residues long. Germline CDR1 and CDR2: SEHNR and FQNEAQ (reference sequence). The CDR3 nucleotides are TGTGCCAGCAGCCACTCATGGACTGAAGCTTTCTTT. Residues: CASSHSWTEAFF. Supplemented by reference TRBV7-9 and TRBJ1-1, the full variable domain reads DTGVSQNPRHKITKRGQNVTFRCDPISEHNRLYWYRQTLGQGPEFLTYFQNEAQLEKSRLLSDRFSAERPKGSFSTLEIQRTEQGDSAMYLCASSHSWTEAFFGQGTRLTVV.

V gene TRBV6-5 combines with J gene TRBJ2-7; 12 bases are shared with TRBD2. The CDR3 is 15 amino acids. Trimming at V came to 6 bases and at J to 5 bases, leaving 8 bases not matched to a gene. Germline V gene data show CDR1 as MNHEY and CDR2 as SVGAGI. CDR3 in amino acids: CASRPTSGRSHEQYF. In DNA form, the CDR3 reads TGTGCCAGCAGACCCACTAGCGGGAGGTCCCACGAGCAGTACTTC.

This chain links TRBV6-1 with TRBJ2-6, with D possibly being TRBD1 (6 bases). V dropped 4 bases and J dropped 0 bases, with 10 bases sitting between them. In germline, CDR1 is MNHNS, CDR2 SASEGT. The CDR3 length is 16 residues. The CDR3 loop is CASSGTVNSGANVLTF. The CDR3 DNA follows: TGTGCCAGCAGTGGGACAGTTAACTCTGGGGCCAACGTCCTGACTTTC.

The chain joins TRBV9 to TRBJ2-5; 10 bases align to TRBD1. The V gene end was trimmed by 4 bases and the J gene end by 5 bases; junction bases not matched to a gene: 8. Germline lookup yields CDR1 SGDLS and CDR2 YYNGEE. The CDR3 loop spans 15 amino acids. The CDR3 bases are TGTGCCAGCAGCACCGAGGGGACAGGGGCCGAGACCCAGTACTTC. Translating gives CASSTEGTGAETQYF.

V gene TRBV19 combines with J gene TRBJ2-5; 13 bases line up with TRBD2. The J call may not be correct, given that the DNA end is closer to TRBJ2-7. The germline V gene encodes CDR1 LNHDA and CDR2 SQIVND (reference sequence). The CDR3 totals 18 residues. CDR3 coding DNA: TGTGCCAGTAGTTCGCGACTAGCGGGAGGTCTGTCCGATTACGAGCAGTACTTC. It is translated as CASSSRLAGGLSDYEQYF.

The sample holds one count of this clone. The chain has TRBV6-6 and TRBJ2-7; D uncertain. Germline V lookup: CDR1 MNHNY, CDR2 SVGAGI (reference sequence). This CDR3 has 13 residues. Trimming stripped 2 bases from V and 1 base from J, with 6 bases between. The CDR3 DNA follows: TGTGCCAGCAGTTACGGGGTTTCCTACGAGCAGTACTTC. Its protein is CASSYGVSYEQYF.

The genes are TRBV28 and TRBJ2-7; D possibly uses TRBD1 or TRBD2 (5 bases each). Trimming took off 8 bases at V and 7 bases at J, with 18 bases between the two ends. The V gene's germline CDR1 is MDHEN and CDR2 SYDVKM. This CDR3 contains 13 residues. CDR3 in DNA: TGTGCCAGCCCGGGACGCCAAGGCGGGGAGCAGTACTTC. Its protein product is CASPGRQGGEQYF.

The chain combines TRBV29-1 with TRBJ1-2, with unresolved D. Germline V CDR1 and CDR2: SQVTM, ANQGSEA. The V gene lost 0 bases and the J gene lost 2 bases, with 10 bases spanning the gap. This CDR3 has 14 amino acids. CDR3 nucleotide sequence: TGCAGCGTTGAAGATCGATTTGGGAACTATGGCTACACCTTC. Translation: CSVEDRFGNYGYTF.

CDR3 in DNA: TGTGCCAGCAGCTACGGACAGGGGAAAACTGAAGCTTTCTTT. Translating it yields CASSYGQGKTEAFF. The gene calls are TRBV7-9 and TRBJ1-1, with 9 bases aligning to TRBD1. Per the germline V gene, CDR1 is SEHNR and CDR2 is FQNEAQ (reference sequence). With V trimmed by 4 bases and J by 5 bases, 5 bases remained unmatched. The CDR3 has 14 residues.

The count of this clone is one. CDR3 region: CASSPFPNEKLFF. CDR3 bases: TGTGCCAGCAGTCCCTTCCCGAATGAAAAACTGTTTTTT. The chain has TRBV6-6 and TRBJ1-4, with D unclear. The germline CDR1 and CDR2 sequences are MNHNY and SVGAGI (reference sequence). The CDR3 runs to 13 residues. The V end was cut by 5 bases, the J end by 5 bases, with 9 bases between.

This chain connects TRBV28 to TRBJ2-6; 10 positions match TRBD2. Trimming took 10 bases from V and 2 from J; bases not matched to a gene: 2. The CDR3 runs to 14 residues. Germline CDR1 MDHEN, CDR2 SYDVKM. The CDR3 loop reads CATTSGTGANVLTF. CDR3 bases: TGTGCCACCACTAGCGGGACTGGGGCCAACGTCCTGACTTTC.

This chain links TRBV18 with TRBJ1-1; D might be TRBD1 (5 bases). Germline-derived CDR1 and CDR2 are KGHSH and LQKENI. Trimming cost V 2 bases and J 7 bases, with 17 bases left between them. This CDR3 is 15 amino acids long. CDR3: CASSPSSDRAFEAFF. Here the CDR3 DNA reads TGTGCCAGCTCACCAAGTTCCGACAGAGCCTTTGAAGCTTTCTTT.

The rearrangement links TRBV6-1 to TRBJ1-2; unclear D gene. There are 13 residues in the CDR3. Trimming removed 7 bases from V and 8 bases from J, with 17 bases in between. Germline values: CDR1 MNHNS, CDR2 SASEGT. CDR3 sequence reads: CASTVSGGKGYTF. CDR3 bases: TGTGCCAGCACGGTGTCCGGAGGGAAAGGCTACACCTTC.